The clone carrying this T cell receptor beta chain was seen at least ten times. TCRdb recomputed calls from the reads with MiXCR, one row per CDR3 protein. The table shows 150,000 or so distinct CDR3 sequences, with 6.5% occurring only once. This sample was included in a study of T cell repertoires in cytomegalovirus infection. Trimming pared 6 bases from V and 5 bases from J, leaving 13 bases between. The germline V gene encodes CDR1 MDHEN and CDR2 SYDVKM. The CDR3 has 13 residues. The receptor's source is a human donor in good health (CMV status not recorded). Some clones in this sample may be carry-over from other donors' samples. Specimen: PBMCs. The chain couples TRBV28 to TRBJ1-1; D not certain. CDR3 residues: CASSKLGGTEAFF. In nucleotides, the CDR3 is TGTGCCAGCAGCAAGTTGGGAGGTACTGAAGCTTTCTTT.